These 17 T cell receptor beta chains were sequenced from one sample in a study of T cells after yellow fever vaccination. One entry per CDR3 protein results from TCRdb running MiXCR on the 5' RACE reads. Here the sample spans 100,000 to 150,000 distinct CDR3 sequences, roughly 7.2% being singletons. Sequencing was performed on CD4+ T cells sorted from PBMCs, taken roughly seven weeks after the first yellow fever vaccination. The receptors derive from a man aged 18 to 29 who received the YFV17D yellow fever vaccine.

The table lists this clonotype with a few counts. Given the absence of the conserved phenylalanine or tryptophan at the CDR3 end, a read error is likely. It is unclear where the CDR3 begins or ends on the DNA, so no DNA is shown, and the CDR3 is as TCRdb lists it. The chain recombines TRBV7-2 with TRBJ2-7; the table names TRBD1, a call not compared with the DNA. The CDR3 region is 9 residues in length, termini included. Germline V gene lookup returns CDR1 SGHTA and CDR2 FQGNSA. The CDR3 spells CASSLGGAP.

In this sample, this clonotype turned up many times. The rearrangement uses TRBV12-3 or TRBV12-4 and TRBJ2-7, with TRBD1 matching 7 bases. V was clipped by 6 bases and J by 1 base; unmatched bases: 6. CDR3 length: 14 residues. The DNA for the CDR3 is TGTGCCAGCAGGAGCACGGGACAGTCCTACGAGCAGTACTTC. It yields the protein CASRSTGQSYEQYF.

This clonotype occurred many times. The chain couples TRBV7-2 to TRBJ2-2; the match to TRBD2 covers 8 bases. The CDR3 covers 17 residues. Looked up from germline, CDR1 is SGHTA and CDR2 is FQGNSA. The V segment lost 5 bases and the J segment 0 bases; nucleotides outside the gene matches: 8. The CDR3 loop reads CASSPGRGVPNTGELFF. In DNA form, the CDR3 reads TGTGCCAGCAGCCCCGGGAGGGGGGTGCCGAACACCGGGGAGCTGTTTTTT.

The V gene is TRBV19, the J gene TRBJ1-1, with 7 bases that match TRBD1. With V trimmed by 6 bases and J by 4 bases, 14 bases remained unmatched. Germline loops: CDR1 LNHDA, CDR2 SQIVND (reference sequence). CDR3 length: 16 amino acids. CDR3: CASSNRQGGGSTEAFF. The DNA for the CDR3 is TGTGCCAGTAGCAACCGACAGGGAGGCGGTAGCACTGAAGCTTTCTTT.

This clonotype was seen at least ten times. This chain links TRBV6-5 with TRBJ1-1; tentative D call: TRBD1 (5 bases). V lost 7 bases to trimming and J lost 0 bases, with 12 bases between them. CDR3 length: 14 amino acids. Germline CDR1 is MNHEY and CDR2 is SVGAGI. The CDR3 sequence: CASTLPGVNTEAFF. The CDR3 DNA is TGTGCCAGCACCTTGCCGGGGGTGAACACTGAAGCTTTCTTT.

This clonotype was picked up many times. Written as DNA, the CDR3 is TGTGCCAGCAGCCAAGAGGGACCGACCGAAGAGACCCAGTACTTC. It is translated as CASSQEGPTEETQYF. V gene TRBV4-2 combines with J gene TRBJ2-5; possibly TRBD1 or TRBD2 for D (5 bases each). Germline CDR1 and CDR2: LGHNA and YNFKEQ. The CDR3 loop spans 15 amino acids. V lost 0 bases and J lost 3, with 11 bases in between.

Of note for this clonotype: Given a much more abundant clone one base away, this may be a read error. The V and J genes are TRBV4-2 and TRBJ2-4; 7 nucleotides agree with TRBD1. The germline V gene has CDR1 LGHNA and CDR2 YNFKEQ. This CDR3 comprises 15 residues. The V gene end was trimmed by 7 bases and the J gene end by 4 bases; junction bases not matched to a gene: 10. The CDR3 bases are TGTGCCAGCAACCTAGCCGAGACAGGGAAAAACATTCAGTACTTC. It codes for CASNLAETGKNIQYF.

With regard to this clonotype: Being one base from a much bigger clone, this may be a read error. The chain uses TRBV7-2 and TRBJ2-5, with 7 nucleotides matching TRBD1. The CDR3 runs to 14 residues. CDR1 SGHTA and CDR2 FQGNSA come from the germline V gene. As DNA, the CDR3 is TGTGCCAGCAGGCGAACGACAGGGTTGGAGACCCGGTACTTC. It is translated as CASRRTTGLETRYF.

The chain joins TRBV11-2 to TRBJ2-1; D not resolved. Trimming left V 2 bases short and J 7 bases short, with 3 bases between. Germline V lookup: CDR1 SGHAT, CDR2 FQNNGV. CDR3 size: 11 residues. The CDR3 nucleotides read TGTGCCAGCAGCTTAAGAAATGAGCAGTTCTTC. As protein: CASSLRNEQFF.

This clonotype was seen at least ten times. The chain joins TRBV10-1 to TRBJ2-3, with 7 bases fitting TRBD1. The CDR3 is 15 amino acids. From germline, CDR1 is WNHNN and CDR2 SYGVQD (reference sequence). The ends lost 0 bases at V and 3 bases at J; junction bases unmatched: 3. The chain's CDR3 is CASSESRGRTDTQYF. CDR3 bases: TGCGCCAGCAGTGAGTCAAGGGGGCGGACAGATACGCAGTATTTT.

About this clonotype itself: One base away lies a much larger clone, so this may be a sequencing read error. The CDR3 sequence is CSASPGTENYEQYF. The DNA of the CDR3 is TGCAGTGCTAGCCCCGGGACGGAGAACTACGAGCAGTACTTC. V is TRBV20-1 and J is TRBJ2-7; TRBD1 or TRBD2 may be the D gene (5 bases each). The CDR3 loop spans 14 amino acids. The V gene's germline CDR1 is DFQATT and CDR2 SNEGSKA (reference sequence). Trimming stripped 3 bases from V and 3 bases from J, with 15 bases between.

V gene TRBV12-3 or TRBV12-4 combines with J gene TRBJ1-2; D gene unclear. This CDR3 is 13 amino acids long. The V end was cut by 3 bases, the J end by 7 bases, with 12 bases between. The chain's CDR3 is CASSLLGSVGYTF. In nucleotides, the CDR3 is TGTGCCAGCAGTTTGCTGGGCTCAGTTGGCTACACCTTC.

As regards this clonotype: A read error may explain this, as a much larger clone is one base away. The rearrangement links TRBV7-2 to TRBJ2-2; unclear D gene. This CDR3 region has 13 residues. Trimming cost V 3 bases and J 7 bases, with 9 bases left between them. Germline-derived CDR1 and CDR2 are SGHTA and FQGNSA. CDR3 loop: CASSFHSDGELFF. CDR3 DNA sequence: TGTGCCAGCAGCTTTCATTCGGACGGGGAGCTGTTTTTT.

This clonotype was seen at least ten times. The chain couples TRBV5-4 to TRBJ1-1; 7 bases are a match to TRBD1. The V segment lost 0 bases and the J segment 1 base; nucleotides outside the gene matches: 3. Germline assignment: CDR1 SGHNT and CDR2 YYREEE (reference sequence). This CDR3 region has 15 residues. The CDR3 is CASSLEGARNTEAFF. DNA of the CDR3: TGTGCCAGCAGCTTGGAGGGGGCAAGGAACACTGAAGCTTTCTTT. The complete variable domain, with remaining parts taken from reference TRBV5-4 and TRBJ1-1, reads ETGVTQSPTHLIKTRGQQVTLRCSSQSGHNTVSWYQQALGQGPQFIFQYYREEENGRGNFPPRFSGLQFPNYSSELNVNALELDDSALYLCASSLEGARNTEAFFGQGTRLTVV.

The chain uses TRBV19 and TRBJ2-1; D not certain. The germline gives CDR1 LNHDA, CDR2 SQIVND (reference sequence). Deletions cut 5 bases from V and 1 base from J, with 12 bases between. This CDR3 contains 15 residues. The CDR3 here is CASSELGRSYNEQFF. CDR3 nucleotide sequence: TGTGCCAGTAGTGAGCTGGGTAGATCCTACAATGAGCAGTTCTTC.

This clonotype was detected ten times or more. The chain couples TRBV7-2 to TRBJ2-1; D is undetermined. The CDR3 sequence is 13 residues long. The V gene lost 3 bases and the J gene lost 5 bases, with 8 bases spanning the gap. Germline-derived CDR1 and CDR2 are SGHTA and FQGNSA. The CDR3 DNA reads TGTGCCAGCAGCTTCTCAACCGACAATGAGCAGTTCTTC. Its protein product is CASSFSTDNEQFF.

This clonotype came up many times. The V gene is TRBV7-2, the J gene TRBJ2-7; 7 bases are a match to TRBD1. There are 15 residues in the CDR3. CDR1 SGHTA and CDR2 FQGNSA come from the germline V gene. After removal of 1 base from V and 3 bases from J, the junction contained 6 bases not matched to a gene. CDR3 DNA: TGTGCCAGCAGCTTAGTAGGGACAGAGATCTACGAGCAGTACGTC. Translation gives CASSLVGTEIYEQYV.